The 11 T cell receptor beta chains below were found in one sample sequenced in a study of OX40 agonist ivuxolimab in advanced cancers. Some clones are missing from TCRdb's copy, which holds only in-frame ones; the method was immunoSEQ multiplex PCR. This sample has 20,000 to 25,000 clones, with approximately 90% found just once. Sequenced material: CD4+ or CD8+ T cells sorted from blood, taken in a trial of the OX40 agonist ivuxolimab. Receptors were obtained from an adult with an advanced solid tumor such as melanoma, head and neck, liver or kidney cancer.

The rearrangement uses TRBV5-1 and TRBJ2-1; 11 bases map to TRBD2. The CDR3 contains 15 residues. The germline gives CDR1 SGHRS, CDR2 YFSETQ. Germline trimming cut 4 bases from V and 7 bases from J; bases unmatched to any gene: 7. CDR3 region: CASSPLAGGPNEQFF. The CDR3 DNA sequence: TGCGCCAGCAGCCCCTTAGCGGGGGGGCCGAATGAGCAGTTCTTC.

The CDR3 bases are TGTGCCAGCAGTACCCAGAATCAGCCCCAGCATTTT. Protein: CASSTQNQPQHF. This rearrangement joins TRBV27 to TRBJ1-5, with D uncertain. CDR1 and CDR2 from the germline V gene are MNHEY and SMNVEV (reference sequence). The CDR3 runs to 12 residues. The ends were cut back, 5 bases at V and 4 bases at J, with 6 bases in the middle.

The chain is built from TRBV29-1 and TRBJ2-3; possibly TRBD2 for D (7 bases). V was trimmed by 6 bases and J by 1 base, leaving 17 bases between them. The CDR3 spans 15 residues. Germline CDR1 is SQVTM and CDR2 is ANQGSEA. CDR3 nucleotides: TGCAGCGTCGCAGGGTGGGGGGGGCGCACAGATACGCAGTATTTT. It specifies CSVAGWGGRTDTQYF.

The chain employs TRBV13 and TRBJ2-2; 9 bases line up with TRBD1. Germline CDR1 is PRHDT and CDR2 is FYEKMQ (reference sequence). This CDR3 is 12 amino acids long. Trimming took 3 bases from V and 15 from J; bases not matched to a gene: 5. The CDR3 protein is CASSLGQGGVFF. The CDR3 nucleotides read TGTGCCAGCAGCTTGGGACAGGGCGGGGTGTTTTTT. Using reference TRBV13 and TRBJ2-2 for the parts outside the CDR3, the full variable domain is AAGVIQSPRHLIKEKRETATLKCYPIPRHDTVYWYQQGPGQDPQFLISFYEKMQSDKGSIPDRFSAQQFSDYHSELNMSSLELGDSALYFCASSLGQGGVFFGEGSRLTVL.

The chain combines TRBV27 with TRBJ1-1; unclear D gene. CDR1 is MNHEY, CDR2 SMNVEV, per germline (reference sequence). The CDR3 sequence is 13 residues long. The V end lost 3 bases, the J end lost 7 bases, and 12 bases lay between the germline ends. CDR3 nucleotide sequence: TGTGCCAGCAGTTTGTTCAGACGAAGTGAAGCTTTCTTT. The encoded protein is CASSLFRRSEAFF.

This clone was observed a handful of times. DNA for the CDR3: TGTGCCAGTTCCCGACAGCTACTCACCGGGGAGCTGTTTTTT. It specifies CASSRQLLTGELFF. J is TRBJ2-2 and V is TRBV27; D is perhaps TRBD1 (5 bases). Germline V lookup: CDR1 MNHEY, CDR2 SMNVEV (reference sequence). Trimming removed 9 bases from V and 4 bases from J, with 15 bases in between. The CDR3 extends over 14 amino acids.

The V call is TRBV28, the J call TRBJ2-1, with TRBD1 as a possible D gene (6 bases). V lost 3 bases and J lost 6, with 9 bases in between. The CDR3 extends over 13 amino acids. The germline gives CDR1 MDHEN, CDR2 SYDVKM. The CDR3 loop is CASSFQGRNEQFF. For the CDR3, the DNA is TGTGCCAGCAGTTTTCAGGGGCGCAATGAGCAGTTCTTC. The full variable domain, completed using reference TRBV28 and TRBJ2-1, is DVKVTQSSRYLVKRTGEKVFLECVQDMDHENMFWYRQDPGLGLRLIYFSYDVKMKEKGDIPEGYSVSREKKERFSLILESASTNQTSMYLCASSFQGRNEQFFGPGTRLTVL.

This clone is labeled medium-sized (0.01 to 0.1%). Other DNA variants within this sample encode the same CDR3. J is TRBJ2-7 and V is TRBV4-1, with 7 bases aligning to TRBD1. The germline CDR1 and CDR2 sequences are MGHRA and YSYEKL. V lost 0 bases, J lost 1 base, and 3 bases stayed unmatched. The CDR3 loop spans 15 amino acids. The chain's CDR3 is CASSQEGQLSYEQYF. The CDR3 DNA follows: TGCGCCAGCAGCCAAGAGGGACAGCTTTCCTACGAGCAGTACTTC.

The chain carries TRBV5-1 and TRBJ2-7; 7 positions agree with TRBD1. V trimming: 4 bases; J trimming: 3 bases; junction bases outside the gene matches: 4. The CDR3 loop spans 13 amino acids. CDR1 SGHRS and CDR2 YFSETQ come from the germline V gene. The CDR3 loop reads CASSDRQGYEQYF. The CDR3 bases are TGCGCCAGCAGCGACAGACAGGGCTACGAGCAGTACTTC.

The chain carries TRBV4-2 and TRBJ2-6; 7 bases line up with TRBD2. The length of the CDR3 is 17 residues. The J segment lost 0 bases and the V segment lost 0 bases, leaving 2 bases of the junction unmatched. Germline V gene lookup returns CDR1 LGHNA and CDR2 YNFKEQ. Here the CDR3 reads CASSQEWGGSGANVLTF. CDR3 nucleotide sequence: TGTGCCAGCAGCCAAGAGTGGGGGGGCTCTGGGGCCAACGTCCTGACTTTC.

The chain links TRBV10-3 to TRBJ2-7, with TRBD1 matching over 9 bases. This CDR3 has 16 residues. Germline CDR1 and CDR2: ENHRY and SYGVKD. J gave up 4 bases and V 3 bases, and 10 bases lay outside the gene matches. CDR3 bases: TGTGCCATCAGTGATCAAGGGACAGGGAACCCTTACGAGCAGTACTTC. Its protein is CAISDQGTGNPYEQYF.